Presented here are 17 T cell receptor beta chains from one specimen sequenced in a study of T cell responses to AZD1222 COVID-19 vaccine. Only in-frame clones appear in the TCRdb table, and some are missing; sequencing was by immunoSEQ multiplex PCR. Seen here are fewer than 150,000 clones, more than 85% observed once, and the top ten hold around a tenth. The specimen comprised peripheral blood, sampled on day 0 of AZD1222 vaccination. The source is an adult in good health.

This chain connects TRBV10-3 to TRBJ2-7; D is possibly TRBD2 (5 bases). The germline CDR1 and CDR2 sequences are ENHRY and SYGVKD. V gave up 4 bases and J gave up 3 bases, with 10 bases separating them. The CDR3 loop spans 13 amino acids. The CDR3 region has the DNA TGTGCCATCAGTGTGGAGGAATACTACGAGCAGTACTTC. It is translated as CAISVEEYYEQYF.

The chain has TRBV6-6 and TRBJ1-6; 9 bases align to TRBD1. This CDR3 has 14 residues. Germline V CDR1 and CDR2: MNHNY, SVGAGI (reference sequence). V trimming: 2 bases; J trimming: 7 bases; junction bases outside the gene matches: 0. The DNA for the CDR3 is TGTGCCAGCAGTTACGGACAGGGGAATTCACCCCTCCACTTT. Residues: CASSYGQGNSPLHF.

This chain links TRBV7-9 with TRBJ2-2, with 11 nucleotides matching TRBD2. Per the germline V gene, CDR1 is SEHNR and CDR2 is FQNEAQ (reference sequence). The CDR3 extends over 16 amino acids. With V trimmed by 8 bases and J by 2 bases, 7 bases remained unmatched. The chain's CDR3 is CASRKGLAENTGELFF. In DNA, the CDR3 is TGTGCCAGCCGGAAGGGACTAGCGGAAAACACCGGGGAGCTGTTTTTT.

The chain recombines TRBV1 with TRBJ2-5; TRBD2, the D gene given by the table, was not confirmed from the DNA. TRBV1 is recorded as a pseudogene. The CDR3 length is 16 residues. CDR3: CTSSRPSGSKGETQYF. CDR3 bases: TGCACCAGCAGCAGACCTAGCGGGAGCAAAGGAGAGACCCAGTACTTC.

As DNA, the CDR3 is TGTGCCAGAAGCAACTTTGAAATCGACAGGCGTAGGGTTACTTTTTCCTACGAGCAGTACTTC. Residues: CARSNFEIDRRRVTFSYEQYF. The chain couples TRBV5-3 to TRBJ2-7, with a tentative D call TRBD1 (6 bases). TRBV5-3 is an ORF; its function is uncertain. The CDR3 length is 21 residues. Trimming stripped 4 bases from V and 1 base from J, with 33 bases between.

The rearrangement links TRBV7-9 to TRBJ2-7, with 7 bases lining up with TRBD1. CDR3 length: 14 amino acids. In germline, CDR1 is SEHNR, CDR2 FQNEAQ (reference sequence). V lost 6 bases to trimming and J lost 0 bases; unmatched junction nucleotides: 5. CDR3 residues: CASSQTGSSYEQYF. The CDR3 bases are TGTGCCAGCAGTCAGACAGGGAGCTCCTACGAGCAGTACTTC.

CDR3 DNA sequence: TGTGCCAGCAGCTCCGGGACACCCACCTACGAGCAGTACTTC. Translating it yields CASSSGTPTYEQYF. The rearrangement uses TRBV11-1 and TRBJ2-7; maybe TRBD1 (6 bases). V was clipped by 4 bases and J by 2 bases, with 12 bases between them. Germline V lookup: CDR1 SGHAT, CDR2 FQDESV (reference sequence). The CDR3 runs 14 residues.

This rearrangement joins TRBV25-1 to TRBJ2-1; no clear D. V was pared by 4 bases and J by 5 bases, with 15 bases between. Germline loops: CDR1 MGHDK, CDR2 SYGVNS. This CDR3 is built from 15 residues. The CDR3 loop reads CASSAFMGSNNEQFF. The CDR3 coding sequence is TGTGCCAGCAGTGCTTTCATGGGATCAAACAATGAGCAGTTCTTC. Variable domain in full (rest from reference TRBV25-1 and TRBJ2-1): EADIYQTPRYLVIGTGKKITLECSQTMGHDKMYWYQQDPGMELHLIHYSYGVNSTEKGDLSSESTVSRIRTEHFPLTLESARPSHTSQYLCASSAFMGSNNEQFFGPGTRLTVL.

The chain combines TRBV4-2 with TRBJ2-1; possibly TRBD1 or TRBD2 for D (5 bases each). This CDR3 is 15 amino acids long. The ends were cut back, 1 base at V and 6 bases at J, with 13 bases in the middle. The germline V gene encodes CDR1 LGHNA and CDR2 YNFKEQ. This chain's CDR3 is CASSQAGLGTNEQFF. In nucleotides, the CDR3 is TGTGCCAGCAGCCAAGCAGGGTTAGGGACCAATGAGCAGTTCTTC.

V usage is TRBV11-3 and J usage is TRBJ2-2; 12 bases match TRBD2. J lost 6 bases, V lost 4 bases, and 12 bases had no gene match. Germline V lookup: CDR1 SGHNT, CDR2 YENEEA. The CDR3 runs 18 residues. The CDR3 coding sequence is TGTGCCAGCAGCTCCAAGGGGCGGCCTAGCGGGGGGGCCGGGGAGCTGTTTTTT. Its protein is CASSSKGRPSGGAGELFF.

The V and J genes are TRBV7-9 and TRBJ2-2, with a possible D match to TRBD1 (5 bases). This CDR3 contains 15 residues. CDR1 is SEHNR, CDR2 FQNEAQ, per germline (reference sequence). V lost 1 base and J lost 4, with 10 bases in between. CDR3 nucleotides: TGTGCCAGCAGCTTAGTGCAGGGTACCACCGGGGAGCTGTTTTTT. Translating gives CASSLVQGTTGELFF.

This clone has just a few counts. This chain joins TRBV29-1 and TRBJ1-3, with D possibly being TRBD1 (5 bases). The ends were cut back, 4 bases at V and 4 bases at J, with 11 bases in the middle. This CDR3 spans 13 amino acids. Germline V gene lookup returns CDR1 SQVTM and CDR2 ANQGSEA. The CDR3 nucleotides are TGCAGCGTTGTTGGGGGATCGGGAAACACCATATATTTT. Translated, it gives CSVVGGSGNTIYF.

This clone was found once. The chain has TRBV19 and TRBJ2-7; 10 bases are a match to TRBD2. The CDR3 runs to 14 residues. V shed 5 bases and J 3 bases; nucleotides not matched to a gene: 4. The germline CDR1 and CDR2 sequences are LNHDA and SQIVND (reference sequence). The DNA for the CDR3 is TGTGCCAGTAGTCGGACTAGCGGATTCTACGAGCAGTACTTC. Its protein is CASSRTSGFYEQYF.

This chain connects TRBV4-2 to TRBJ2-2; D gene unclear. V was trimmed by 0 bases and J by 7 bases, leaving 6 bases between them. In germline, CDR1 is LGHNA, CDR2 YNFKEQ. The CDR3 length is 13 residues. The CDR3 DNA follows: TGTGCCAGCAGCCAAGACACCGGCGGGGAGCTGTTTTTT. It translates to CASSQDTGGELFF.

The genes are TRBV28 and TRBJ1-2; D may be TRBD1 (5 bases). The CDR3 spans 13 residues. Germline CDR1 is MDHEN and CDR2 is SYDVKM. The V gene lost 2 bases and the J gene lost 4 bases, with 8 bases spanning the gap. The chain's CDR3 is CASSLQGFYGYTF. The CDR3 DNA reads as TGTGCCAGCAGTTTACAGGGATTCTATGGCTACACCTTC.

The rearrangement uses TRBV4-2 and TRBJ2-7; D call uncertain. Germline assignment: CDR1 LGHNA and CDR2 YNFKEQ. V gave up 0 bases and J gave up 2 bases, with 8 bases separating them. There are 14 residues in the CDR3. CDR3 sequence: CASSQDMGPYEQYF. In nucleotides, the CDR3 is TGTGCCAGCAGCCAAGATATGGGCCCCTACGAGCAGTACTTC.

The V gene is TRBV28, the J gene TRBJ1-6; 7 nucleotides agree with TRBD1. CDR3 length equals 14 residues. The V segment lost 6 bases and the J segment 8 bases; nucleotides outside the gene matches: 7. Germline-derived CDR1 and CDR2 are MDHEN and SYDVKM. CDR3 sequence: CASSPGQAYSPLHF. CDR3 DNA: TGTGCCAGCAGCCCCGGACAGGCTTATTCACCCCTCCACTTT.